This T cell receptor (beta chain) appears in the sequencing data of a study of spatial heterogeneity in lung cancer. Study-wide background: The donor group consisted of over 55 patients who had untreated, early-stage non-small cell lung cancer.

The CDR3 is 17 residues long. Germline-derived CDR1 and CDR2 are DFQATT and SNEGSKA (reference sequence). The ends lost 0 bases at V and 0 bases at J; junction bases unmatched: 9. At least ten counts were recorded for this clonotype. Its antigen is unknown. Each CDR3 protein gets one entry after TCRdb re-called the 5' RACE reads with MiXCR. The sample consists of 10,000 to 14,000 distinct CDR3 sequences, 10% of them appearing once. Study-wide results and limits: Compared with follow-up, resection was when ubiquitous expanded tumor TCRs appeared in blood more.

Time point specified: blood at routine non-recurrence follow-up after resection. Sequencing of whole RNA from tumor, nontumor lung or frozen PBMC involved no sorting. The receptor was isolated from a female donor with early-stage non-small cell lung cancer. The rearrangement links TRBV20-1 to TRBJ2-3, with 7 bases identical to TRBD1. The material sequenced was PBMCs, taken at follow-up. The CDR3 is CSARDLTGTASTDTQYF. DNA for the CDR3: TGCAGTGCTAGAGACCTTACCGGGACAGCTAGCACAGATACGCAGTATTTT.